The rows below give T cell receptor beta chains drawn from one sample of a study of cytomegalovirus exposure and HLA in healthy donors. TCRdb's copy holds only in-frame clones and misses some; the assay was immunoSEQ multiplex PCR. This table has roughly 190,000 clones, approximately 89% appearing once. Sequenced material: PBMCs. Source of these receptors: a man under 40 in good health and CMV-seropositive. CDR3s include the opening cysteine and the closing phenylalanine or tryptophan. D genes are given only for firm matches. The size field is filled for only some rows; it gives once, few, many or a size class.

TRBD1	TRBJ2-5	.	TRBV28	CASNTGGPQETQYF	TGTGCCAGCAATACAGGGGGCCCCCAAGAGACCCAGTACTTC
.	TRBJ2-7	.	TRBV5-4	CASSLEGSYYEQYF	TGTGCCAGCAGCTTGGAAGGGTCCTACTACGAGCAGTACTTC
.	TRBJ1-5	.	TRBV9	CASSSDPGDTASYSNQPQHF	TGTGCCAGCAGCTCCGATCCCGGGGACACAGCTTCTTATAGCAATCAGCCCCAGCATTTT
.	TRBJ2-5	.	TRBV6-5	CASSYPDRQETQYF	TGTGCCAGCAGTTACCCGGACAGACAAGAGACCCAGTACTTC
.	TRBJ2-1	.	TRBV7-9	CASSLGVLEQFF	TGTGCCAGCAGCTTAGGGGTTTTGGAGCAGTTCTTC
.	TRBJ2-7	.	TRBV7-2	CASSLRQQGSSYEQYF	TGTGCCAGCAGCTTACGTCAGCAGGGCTCCTCCTACGAGCAGTACTTC
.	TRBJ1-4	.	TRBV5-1	CASSLGSGEKLFF	TGCGCCAGCAGCTTGGGGAGTGGGGAAAAACTGTTTTTT
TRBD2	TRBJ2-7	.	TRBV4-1	CASSPAGTSLSNEQYF	TGCGCCAGCAGTCCAGCCGGGACTAGCCTCTCAAACGAGCAGTACTTC
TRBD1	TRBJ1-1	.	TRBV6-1	CASSEGQGVRAFF	TGTGCCAGCAGTGAAGGTCAGGGGGTTCGAGCTTTCTTT
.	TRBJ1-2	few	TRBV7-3	CASSLSQSYGYTF	TGTGCCAGCAGCTTAAGCCAGTCCTATGGCTACACCTTC
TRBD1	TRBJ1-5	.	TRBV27	CASSKYSQGASNQPQHF	TGTGCCAGCAGTAAATACTCCCAGGGGGCTAGCAATCAGCCCCAGCATTTT
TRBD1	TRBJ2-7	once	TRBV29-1	CSVVEGTEYYEQYF	TGCAGCGTTGTAGAGGGGACAGAATACTACGAGCAGTACTTC
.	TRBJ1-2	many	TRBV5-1	CASSLGMEGLTF	TGCGCCAGCAGCTTGGGAATGGAAGGGCTAACCTTC
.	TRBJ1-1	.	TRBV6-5	CASARRMNTEAFF	TGTGCCAGCGCTAGGAGAATGAACACTGAAGCTTTCTTT
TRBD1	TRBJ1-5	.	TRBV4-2	CASSQEWRDSRNQPQHF	TGTGCCAGCAGCCAAGAATGGAGGGACAGCCGTAATCAGCCCCAGCATTTT